The 29 T cell receptor beta chains reported below all come from one sample, sequenced in a study of blood T cell repertoires in COVID-19 (dated by TCRdb to 2019 to 2021). The library was obtained by the immunoSEQ multiplex PCR assay. TCRdb obtained this table from immuneACCESS and retained in-frame rearrangements with V and J assigned. These tables miss some clones; where compared with another copy, unresolved V genes account for less than half of the shortfall, and the remainder is unexplained. The sample includes roughly 210,000 clones, with 84% observed a single time. The ten largest clones add up to about 10% of the sample. Sequenced: peripheral blood. These TCRs come from a woman older than 75 with COVID-19, enrolled during active disease.

The chain combines TRBV9 with TRBJ2-2; D possibly corresponds to TRBD2 (5 bases). The length of the CDR3 is 12 residues. Trimming removed 4 bases at V and 7 bases at J, with 8 bases between. Germline V gene lookup returns CDR1 SGDLS and CDR2 YYNGEE. DNA for the CDR3: TGTGCCAGCAGCCGGGAATACGGGGAGCTGTTTTTT. Protein: CASSREYGELFF.

The rearrangement links TRBV29-1 to TRBJ1-4, with TRBD1 matching 10 bases. Trimming at V came to 4 bases and at J to 7 bases, leaving 9 bases not matched to a gene. There are 15 residues in the CDR3. From germline, CDR1 is SQVTM and CDR2 ANQGSEA. The CDR3 loop reads CSVGRQGAPSEKLFF. The CDR3 bases are TGCAGCGTTGGGAGACAGGGGGCGCCCAGTGAAAAACTGTTTTTT.

This clone has only a few counts. The rearrangement uses TRBV19 and TRBJ2-2; the D gene is possibly TRBD2 (5 bases). The CDR3 length is 11 residues. Trimming removed 11 bases from V and 2 bases from J, with 6 bases in between. Germline values: CDR1 LNHDA, CDR2 SQIVND (reference sequence). CDR3 DNA sequence: TGTGCCTCGGGAAACACCGGGGAGCTGTTTTTT. It is translated as CASGNTGELFF.

V usage is TRBV12-1 and J usage is TRBJ2-7; TRBD1, the D gene given by the table, was not confirmed from the DNA. TRBV12-1 is assigned pseudogene status. The CDR3 is made up of 15 amino acids. CDR3 sequence: CASSFAGQGLSEQYF. The CDR3 nucleotides are TGTGCCAGCAGCTTTGCTGGACAGGGGTTAAGCGAGCAGTACTTC.

J is TRBJ1-2 and V is TRBV18; 7 positions match TRBD1. The V gene's germline CDR1 is KGHSH and CDR2 LQKENI. V was clipped by 3 bases and J by 8 bases; unmatched bases: 3. The CDR3 runs to 12 residues. The CDR3 DNA reads as TGTGCCAGCTCACCCATACAGGGGGGCTACACCTTC. The encoded protein is CASSPIQGGYTF.

This clone was picked up a small number of times. J is TRBJ1-5 and V is TRBV19; maybe TRBD1 (5 bases). CDR1 is LNHDA and CDR2 is SQIVND in the germline V gene (reference sequence). Trimming took 3 bases from V and 3 from J, leaving 18 bases between them. This CDR3 has 17 residues. CDR3 residues: CASSMAIGGALNQPQHF. As DNA, the CDR3 is TGTGCCAGTAGTATGGCCATCGGGGGAGCCCTCAATCAGCCCCAGCATTTT.

This chain connects TRBV28 to TRBJ1-5; 8 nucleotides match TRBD1. CDR1 and CDR2 from the germline V gene are MDHEN and SYDVKM. The CDR3 consists of 16 residues. V shed 4 bases, J shed 0 bases, and the junction held 5 bases outside the gene matches. In nucleotides, the CDR3 is TGTGCCAGCAGTTCCGGACAGGGCCTTAGCAATCAGCCCCAGCATTTT. Encoded protein: CASSSGQGLSNQPQHF.

The chain uses TRBV7-7 and TRBJ2-7; 7 bases match TRBD2. J gave up 6 bases and V 4 bases, and 3 bases lay outside the gene matches. This CDR3 has 12 residues. Germline V CDR1 and CDR2: SSHAT, FNYEAQ (reference sequence). The CDR3 protein is CASSSPGGEQYF. CDR3 sequence (DNA): TGTGCCAGCAGCTCTCCGGGGGGCGAGCAGTACTTC. Based on the CDR3 plus reference TRBV7-7 and TRBJ2-7, the full variable domain is GAGVSQSPRYKVTKRGQDVTLRCDPISSHATLYWYQQALGQGPEFLTYFNYEAQPDKSGLPSDRFSAERPEGSISTLTIQRTEQRDSAMYRCASSSPGGEQYFGPGTRLTVT.

Only a few counts were recorded for this clone. The chain joins TRBV9 to TRBJ2-2; 9 positions agree with TRBD1. The length of the CDR3 is 15 residues. Germline CDR1 and CDR2: SGDLS and YYNGEE. J gave up 4 bases and V 5 bases, and 6 bases lay outside the gene matches. In DNA, the CDR3 is TGTGCCAGCAGTCCCGGGACAGGGACCACCGGGGAGCTGTTTTTT. Protein product: CASSPGTGTTGELFF.

The CDR3 DNA sequence: TGTGCCAGCAGTTTAGGCCCCCCGTCCGCTTATAGCAATCAGCCCCAGCATTTT. Translating gives CASSLGPPSAYSNQPQHF. The chain carries TRBV27 and TRBJ1-5; no definite D call. This CDR3 is 18 amino acids long. Germline V lookup: CDR1 MNHEY, CDR2 SMNVEV (reference sequence). V lost 2 bases, J lost 0 bases, and 17 bases lay in between.

The V call is TRBV5-4, the J call TRBJ1-2; tentatively, D is TRBD1 (5 bases). Trimming took 0 bases from V and 2 from J, leaving 5 bases between them. The CDR3 totals 13 residues. Germline V gene lookup returns CDR1 SGHNT and CDR2 YYREEE (reference sequence). The CDR3 DNA reads as TGTGCCAGCAGCTTGGCAGGGAACTATGGCTACACCTTC. This encodes CASSLAGNYGYTF.

This clone was found a few times. The chain recombines TRBV27 with TRBJ1-1, with unresolved D. V dropped 5 bases and J dropped 10 bases, with 14 bases sitting between them. The CDR3 consists of 12 residues. Germline CDR1 and CDR2: MNHEY and SMNVEV (reference sequence). The CDR3 nucleotides read TGTGCCAGCAGTCGTCTCGGTACAGCAGCTTTCTTT. Its translation: CASSRLGTAAFF.

The chain uses TRBV29-1 and TRBJ1-1; no definite D call. The CDR3 is 11 residues long. Germline-derived CDR1 and CDR2 are SQVTM and ANQGSEA. V was clipped by 4 bases and J by 1 base, with 4 bases between them. CDR3 protein: CSVVKNTEAFF. The CDR3 DNA is TGCAGCGTTGTTAAGAACACTGAAGCTTTCTTT.

This sequence joins TRBV7-6 and TRBJ2-7; TRBD1 is a possible D gene (5 bases). CDR3 length: 13 residues. The V gene's germline CDR1 is SGHVS and CDR2 FNYEAQ. The germline V and J ends were trimmed by 5 bases and 6 bases, with 14 bases remaining between them. The CDR3 region is CASSPSDKFEQYF. The CDR3 DNA is TGTGCCAGCAGCCCCTCGGACAAATTCGAGCAGTACTTC.

The V call is TRBV7-8, the J call TRBJ2-2, with TRBD2 identical over 12 bases. The CDR3 extends over 20 amino acids. V gave up 0 bases and J gave up 0 bases; unmatched junction bases: 8. The germline V gene has CDR1 SGHVS and CDR2 FQNEAQ. The DNA for the CDR3 is TGTGCCAGCAGCTTAGCGGGGCTAGCGGGGGGGCGACCGAACACCGGGGAGCTGTTTTTT. It is translated as CASSLAGLAGGRPNTGELFF. The whole variable domain, remainder taken from reference TRBV7-8 and TRBJ2-2, is GAGVSQSPRYKVAKRGQDVALRCDPISGHVSLFWYQQALGQGPEFLTYFQNEAQLDKSGLPSDRFFAERPEGSVSTLKIQRTQQEDSAVYLCASSLAGLAGGRPNTGELFFGEGSRLTVL.

The chain couples TRBV4-2 to TRBJ1-1; maybe TRBD1 (6 bases). Germline CDR1 and CDR2: LGHNA and YNFKEQ. The CDR3 is 14 residues long. Between the trimmed V and J ends, which lost 3 bases and 1 base, there was a span of 9 bases. CDR3 nucleotide sequence: TGTGCCAGCAGCCATACAGGGCAGAACACTGAAGCTTTCTTT. Amino acid sequence: CASSHTGQNTEAFF.

The chain employs TRBV27 and TRBJ1-5, with TRBD1 as a possible D gene (6 bases). V dropped 5 bases and J dropped 3 bases, with 17 bases sitting between them. The germline V gene has CDR1 MNHEY and CDR2 SMNVEV (reference sequence). CDR3 size: 16 residues. The CDR3 DNA is TGTGCCAGCAGTCCAAAACCGGGACATACCAATCAGCCCCAGCATTTT. Protein sequence: CASSPKPGHTNQPQHF.

The rearrangement uses TRBV6-5 and TRBJ2-1; 7 bases agree with TRBD2. The germline V gene has CDR1 MNHEY and CDR2 SVGAGI. CDR3 length equals 15 residues. J gave up 0 bases and V 6 bases, and 5 bases lay outside the gene matches. The CDR3 DNA reads TGTGCCAGCAGCAGACTAGCCGACTCCTACAATGAGCAGTTCTTC. As protein: CASSRLADSYNEQFF.

The chain couples TRBV28 to TRBJ1-1, with a weak D call TRBD1 (5 bases). CDR1 is MDHEN, CDR2 SYDVKM, per germline. The germline V and J ends were trimmed by 3 bases and 1 base, with 12 bases remaining between them. This CDR3 has 15 residues. The CDR3 nucleotides are TGTGCCAGCAGTTTGGGGCAGGGTAGGAACACTGAAGCTTTCTTT. The encoded protein is CASSLGQGRNTEAFF.

About this clone: The identical CDR3 is also encoded by other nucleotide sequences in the sample. This chain joins TRBV2 and TRBJ2-5; 10 bases are shared with TRBD2. Germline lookup yields CDR1 SNHLY and CDR2 FYNNEI. With V trimmed by 6 bases and J by 5 bases, 6 bases remained unmatched. CDR3 length: 14 amino acids. The CDR3 coding sequence is TGTGCCAGCAGGCCTCTAGCGGGGGTGGAGACCCAGTACTTC. Translating it yields CASRPLAGVETQYF.

CDR3 coding DNA: TGTGCCAGCACCCGAATCCGGGACAGGGTGAACACTGAAGCTTTCTTT. It translates to CASTRIRDRVNTEAFF. The chain is built from TRBV21-1 and TRBJ1-1; the table's D call TRBD1 went unverified against the DNA. TRBV21-1 is a pseudogene locus. The CDR3 spans 16 residues.

This clone was recorded a few times. This sequence joins TRBV20-1 and TRBJ1-6; TRBD1 matches 7 bases. Germline V gene lookup returns CDR1 DFQATT and CDR2 SNEGSKA (reference sequence). This CDR3 region has 16 residues. J was trimmed by 5 bases and V by 3 bases; bases with no gene match: 10. The CDR3 loop reads CSASLASGQNNSPLHF. Here the CDR3 DNA reads TGCAGTGCTAGTCTTGCCTCGGGACAGAATAATTCACCCCTCCACTTT.

The J gene is TRBJ1-5, the V gene TRBV5-6; maybe TRBD1 (6 bases). This CDR3 spans 14 amino acids. Trimming took 6 bases from V and 4 from J, leaving 14 bases between them. From germline, CDR1 is SGHDT and CDR2 YYEEEE. CDR3 nucleotide sequence: TGTGCCAGCACCGTTGGGGGGGCGAATCAGCCCCAGCATTTT. Translating it yields CASTVGGANQPQHF.

In its sample, this clone was seen a few times. The same CDR3 is also encoded by other DNA sequences in this sample. The CDR3 coding sequence is TGTGCCAGCAGCGGGACAGGGGGCCGAATTTACTCTGGAAACACCATATATTTT. Translating it yields CASSGTGGRIYSGNTIYF. J is TRBJ1-3 and V is TRBV28; 12 nucleotides line up with TRBD1. CDR1 is MDHEN, CDR2 SYDVKM, per germline. The CDR3 runs 18 residues. V was pared by 6 bases and J by 0 bases, with 9 bases of the junction left unmatched.

This chain connects TRBV6-5 to TRBJ2-2, with D maybe TRBD2 (6 bases). The CDR3 has 16 residues. V lost 1 base to trimming and J lost 2 bases, with 11 bases between them. Germline V gene lookup returns CDR1 MNHEY and CDR2 SVGAGI. This CDR3 is CASSYLNSGNTGELFF. In DNA form, the CDR3 reads TGTGCCAGCAGTTACTTAAATAGCGGAAACACCGGGGAGCTGTTTTTT.

The table lists this clone with a count of one. The chain links TRBV11-2 to TRBJ2-7; 8 bases agree with TRBD1. The V and J ends lost 3 bases and 1 base, in that order; junction bases with no gene match: 5. The CDR3 has 15 amino acids. Germline V CDR1 and CDR2: SGHAT, FQNNGV. Here the CDR3 DNA reads TGTGCCAGCAGCTTCCACGGACAGGGTTCCTACGAGCAGTACGTC. Translated, it gives CASSFHGQGSYEQYV.

This clone appeared once. The chain recombines TRBV3-1 (or the pseudogene TRBV3-2) with TRBJ2-1; 9 bases map to TRBD2. The germline V gene encodes CDR1 LGHDT and CDR2 YNNKEL (reference sequence). This CDR3 contains 17 residues. After removal of 0 bases from V and 7 bases from J, the junction contained 10 bases not matched to a gene. The DNA of the CDR3 is TGTGCCAGCAGCCAAGAGGGAGCGGGGGGTTGGGTAAATGAGCAGTTCTTC. This sequence encodes CASSQEGAGGWVNEQFF.

The chain carries TRBV30 and TRBJ1-1, with 7 bases aligning to TRBD1. This CDR3 is built from 14 residues. V lost 3 bases, J lost 1 base, and 5 bases stayed unmatched. CDR1 GTSNPN and CDR2 SVGIG come from the germline V gene (reference sequence). CDR3 in DNA: TGTGCCTGGAGGAGAGGGGGCGCGAACACTGAAGCTTTCTTT. This codes for CAWRRGGANTEAFF.

The chain recombines TRBV15 with TRBJ1-4; D remains ambiguous. Germline CDR1 LNHNV, CDR2 YYDKDF (reference sequence). The CDR3 is 15 residues long. The ends were cut back, 1 base at V and 4 bases at J, with 10 bases in the middle. CDR3 protein: CATSRVGLSNEKLFF. The CDR3 bases are TGTGCCACCAGCAGAGTTGGTCTTAGTAATGAAAAACTGTTTTTT.